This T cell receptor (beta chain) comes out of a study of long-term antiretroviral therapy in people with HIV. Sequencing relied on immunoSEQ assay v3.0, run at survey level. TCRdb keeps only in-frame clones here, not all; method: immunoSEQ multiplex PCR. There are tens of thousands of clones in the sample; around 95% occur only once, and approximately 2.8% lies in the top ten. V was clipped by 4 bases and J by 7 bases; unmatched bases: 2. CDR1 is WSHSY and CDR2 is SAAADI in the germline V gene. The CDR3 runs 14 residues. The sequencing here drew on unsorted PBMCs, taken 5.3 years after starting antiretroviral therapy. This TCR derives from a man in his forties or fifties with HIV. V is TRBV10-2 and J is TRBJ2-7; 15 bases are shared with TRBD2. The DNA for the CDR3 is TGCGCCAGCAGTGGGACTAGCGGGGGGGGAGAGCAGTACTTC. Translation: CASSGTSGGGEQYF.